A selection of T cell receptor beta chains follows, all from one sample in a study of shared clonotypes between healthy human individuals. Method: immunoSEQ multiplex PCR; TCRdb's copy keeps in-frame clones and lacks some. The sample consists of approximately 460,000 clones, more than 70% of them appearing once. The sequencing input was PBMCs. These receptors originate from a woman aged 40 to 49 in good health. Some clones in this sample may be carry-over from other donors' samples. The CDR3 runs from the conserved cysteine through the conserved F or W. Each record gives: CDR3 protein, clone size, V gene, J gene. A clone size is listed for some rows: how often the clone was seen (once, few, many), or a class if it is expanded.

CDR3aa: CASSSLGLRTGELFF; abundance: NA; v_gene: TRBV28; j_gene: TRBJ2-2
CDR3aa: CASSITGGRQPQHF; abundance: NA; v_gene: TRBV19; j_gene: TRBJ1-5
CDR3aa: CAISDTGGDYGYTF; abundance: NA; v_gene: TRBV10-3; j_gene: TRBJ1-2
CDR3aa: CASSFRDENTEAFF; abundance: NA; v_gene: TRBV7-9; j_gene: TRBJ1-1
CDR3aa: CSVVGGGFSNEQFF; abundance: many; v_gene: TRBV29-1; j_gene: TRBJ2-1
CDR3aa: CASSEVPPREISYEQYF; abundance: NA; v_gene: TRBV2; j_gene: TRBJ2-7
CDR3aa: CASSFSSGMGEQYF; abundance: NA; v_gene: TRBV27; j_gene: TRBJ2-7
CDR3aa: CAWGDKKGLAGGISYEQYF; abundance: NA; v_gene: TRBV30; j_gene: TRBJ2-7
CDR3aa: CSVGTPTGGPEAFF; abundance: NA; v_gene: TRBV29-1; j_gene: TRBJ1-1
CDR3aa: CASSLTSAGADTQYF; abundance: NA; v_gene: TRBV6-1; j_gene: TRBJ2-3